This T cell receptor (beta chain) comes out of a study of shared clonotypes between healthy human individuals. The overall study: CD4 naive and CD4 memory each took three plates per donor, while CD8 naive took two and CD8 memory one.

V was shortened by 4 bases and J by 0 bases, with 11 bases between the two germline ends. The CDR3 spans 15 residues. Germline CDR1 and CDR2: SGHRS and YFSETQ. Produced via immunoSEQ multiplex PCR; TCRdb's table is partial and in-frame only. The sample has roughly 2.5 million clones, about 92% seen once. Comment on this clone: Other DNA sequences in the same sample also yield this CDR3.

This receptor was obtained from a man aged 18 to 29 in good health. The V and J genes are TRBV5-1 and TRBJ2-1; weak D call: TRBD2 (6 bases). The specimen sequenced was naive CD4+ T cells sorted from blood. Subset reported: CD45RA+ positively selected. The CDR3: CASSPGGSSYNEQFF. Here the CDR3 DNA reads TGCGCCAGCAGCCCCGGGGGTAGCTCCTACAATGAGCAGTTCTTC.